The 8 T cell receptor beta chains reported below all come from one sample, sequenced in a study of shared clonotypes between healthy human individuals. Terminally differentiated effector memory CD45RA+ cells were left out of the naive CD8 fraction, which was CD45RO-negative and positively selected for CCR7. The assay was immunoSEQ multiplex PCR, and TCRdb's table has in-frame clones only and misses some. The repertoire includes about 2.2 million clones, about 92% of them detected once, and 1.5% to 2% sits in the top ten. Sequencing was performed on naive CD8+ T cells from PBMCs. Every receptor here comes from a man younger than 35 in good health. Some clones in this sample may be carry-over from other donors' samples.

The rearrangement joins TRBV7-9 to TRBJ2-5, with a tentative D call TRBD1 (6 bases). Trimming removed 1 base from V and 5 bases from J, with 8 bases in between. This CDR3 is 13 amino acids long. Germline assignment: CDR1 SEHNR and CDR2 FQNEAQ (reference sequence). The CDR3 nucleotides are TGTGCCAGCAGCTTAGTTCAGGGGGAGACCCAGTACTTC. Amino acids: CASSLVQGETQYF.

Concerning this clone: Other nucleotide sequences from this sample produce the same CDR3. The chain combines TRBV28 with TRBJ2-3, with D hard to call. With 3 bases removed from V and 3 bases from J, the gap between germline ends came to 7 bases. The germline CDR1 and CDR2 sequences are MDHEN and SYDVKM. The CDR3 consists of 13 residues. The CDR3: CASSLGRTDTQYF. For the CDR3, the DNA is TGTGCCAGCAGTTTGGGAAGGACAGATACGCAGTATTTT.

The rearrangement links TRBV27 to TRBJ2-4; D gene unclear. This CDR3 has 18 residues. The V and J ends lost 4 bases and 0 bases respectively, with 19 bases between them. Per germline, CDR1 MNHEY and CDR2 SMNVEV (reference sequence). The CDR3 loop is CASSSALERTLAKNIQYF. CDR3 sequence (DNA): TGTGCCAGCAGTTCTGCCCTAGAGCGAACACTAGCCAAAAACATTCAGTACTTC.

The V and J genes are TRBV5-3 and TRBJ2-3; D perhaps matches TRBD1 (5 bases). TRBV5-3 is assigned to the ORF class and has an uncertain function. This CDR3 spans 17 amino acids. V was trimmed by 5 bases and J by 2 bases, leaving 21 bases between them. The CDR3, as DNA: TGTGCCAGAAGACGTACTGAGGCGACAGTTTACACAGATACGCAGTATTTT. It translates to CARRRTEATVYTDTQYF.

V is TRBV28 and J is TRBJ2-7; no clear D. Trimming removed 5 bases at V and 0 bases at J, with 14 bases between. CDR1 and CDR2 from the germline V gene are MDHEN and SYDVKM. There are 15 residues in the CDR3. The chain's CDR3 is CASSQKDGSSYEQYF. CDR3 in DNA: TGTGCCAGCAGTCAAAAGGACGGAAGCTCCTACGAGCAGTACTTC.

The V gene is TRBV5-1, the J gene TRBJ2-7, with 8 bases fitting TRBD1. The V and J ends lost 4 bases and 0 bases, in that order; junction bases with no gene match: 9. The germline CDR1 and CDR2 sequences are SGHRS and YFSETQ. The CDR3 runs to 16 residues. The CDR3 protein is CASSLHRTGPSYEQYF. The CDR3 DNA reads as TGCGCCAGCAGCCTCCACAGGACAGGGCCCTCCTACGAGCAGTACTTC.

V and J are TRBV10-2 and TRBJ2-1; D is possibly TRBD2 (5 bases). Trimming shortened V by 2 bases and J by 6 bases, and 14 bases separated the two germline ends. Per germline, CDR1 WSHSY and CDR2 SAAADI. This CDR3 has 15 amino acids. CDR3 DNA: TGCGCCAGCAGTGAGGGAGAAGGCGGGCCCAATGAGCAGTTCTTC. Protein product: CASSEGEGGPNEQFF.

This rearrangement joins TRBV11-3 to TRBJ2-2; the D gene is possibly TRBD2 (6 bases). Germline CDR1 and CDR2: SGHNT and YENEEA. Between the trimmed V and J ends, which lost 5 bases and 7 bases, there was a span of 11 bases. The CDR3 is 13 amino acids. The DNA for the CDR3 is TGTGCCAGCAGCCCAATGGGAGGCGGGGAGCTGTTTTTT. It specifies CASSPMGGGELFF.